The 16 T cell receptor beta chains listed next were all sequenced from one sample in a study of identical twins. In TCRdb, the 5' RACE reads were re-called with MiXCR into one record per CDR3 protein. Of over 200,000 distinct CDR3 sequences in the sample, about 10% were seen once. The sample was memory T cells sorted from blood. All receptors derive from a man in his fifties in good health.

This clonotype was seen more than once but under ten times. Here the CDR3 reads CASSPTRGSYEQYF. CDR3 nucleotides: TGTGCCAGCTCACCAACCCGGGGAAGCTACGAGCAGTACTTC. This chain connects TRBV18 to TRBJ2-7, with D perhaps TRBD2 (5 bases). Trimming cost V 2 bases and J 3 bases, with 11 bases left between them. Germline V gene lookup returns CDR1 KGHSH and CDR2 LQKENI. This CDR3 has 14 amino acids.

This clonotype occurred a few times. V gene TRBV12-3 or TRBV12-4 combines with J gene TRBJ2-7; perhaps TRBD1 as D (6 bases). The CDR3 extends over 13 amino acids. The V gene lost 8 bases and the J gene lost 2 bases, with 13 bases spanning the gap. In nucleotides, the CDR3 is TGTGCCAGCTGCCTGACAGGTACCTACGAGCAGTACTTC. It encodes CASCLTGTYEQYF.

This clonotype has ten or more counts. The chain has TRBV24-1 and TRBJ2-1; 8 bases match TRBD2. The germline V gene has CDR1 KGHDR and CDR2 SFDVKD. The CDR3 spans 14 residues. V shed 6 bases, J shed 6 bases, and the junction held 6 bases outside the gene matches. The CDR3 sequence is CATSLAGGVNEQFF. The CDR3, as DNA: TGTGCCACCAGTCTCGCGGGAGGTGTCAATGAGCAGTTCTTC.

Here the CDR3 reads CASSLGRAGTGELFF. Written as DNA, the CDR3 is TGTGCCAGCAGTTTAGGCAGGGCGGGTACCGGGGAGCTGTTTTTT. The chain uses TRBV12-3 or TRBV12-4 and TRBJ2-2; D assignment may be TRBD1 or TRBD2 (5 bases each). The CDR3 totals 15 residues. The V and J ends lost 1 base and 5 bases respectively, with 11 bases between them.

The rearrangement uses TRBV27 and TRBJ1-4; 8 bases are shared with TRBD1. Germline assignment: CDR1 MNHEY and CDR2 SMNVEV (reference sequence). This CDR3 comprises 16 residues. V was pared by 3 bases and J by 1 base, with 4 bases of the junction left unmatched. The DNA of the CDR3 is TGTGCCAGCAGTTTCAGGGGGCGGGTAACTAATGAAAAACTGTTTTTT. Amino acids: CASSFRGRVTNEKLFF.

This clonotype was picked up a small number of times. The V call is TRBV10-2, the J call TRBJ1-3, with D unclear. V shed 6 bases and J shed 0 bases, with 12 bases lying between them. Germline V gives CDR1 WSHSY, CDR2 SAAADI. This CDR3 is built from 15 residues. Here the CDR3 reads CASRAGRVSGNTIYF. The DNA of the CDR3 is TGCGCCAGCAGGGCGGGGAGGGTCTCTGGAAACACCATATATTTT.

This clonotype has at least ten counts. J is TRBJ1-1 and V is TRBV5-1; 8 nucleotides match TRBD1. Looked up from germline, CDR1 is SGHRS and CDR2 is YFSETQ. There are 14 residues in the CDR3. Trimming at V came to 0 bases and at J to 3 bases, leaving 1 base not matched to a gene. The CDR3 sequence: CASSLVGQDTEAFF. In DNA, the CDR3 is TGCGCCAGCAGCTTGGTGGGACAGGACACTGAAGCTTTCTTT.

This clonotype was observed a handful of times. This sequence joins TRBV4-3 and TRBJ1-1, with no clear D. This CDR3 spans 15 amino acids. Trimming pared 1 base from V and 0 bases from J, leaving 9 bases between. The germline V gene has CDR1 LGHNA and CDR2 YSLEER. This chain's CDR3 is CASSQGSGLNTEAFF. DNA for the CDR3: TGCGCCAGCAGCCAAGGATCAGGATTGAACACTGAAGCTTTCTTT.

This clonotype was detected a few times. The DNA is left out, because the CDR3 cannot be placed on it with certainty; the CDR3 is given as TCRdb lists it. This rearrangement joins TRBV11-2 to TRBJ2-2. Ends included, the CDR3 has 17 residues. CDR1 is SGHAT, CDR2 FQNNGV, per germline. CDR3 in amino acids: CASSLEWIPHTGELFFF.

This clonotype was counted many times. The chain couples TRBV20-1 to TRBJ2-3, with 7 positions matching TRBD1. V lost 4 bases to trimming and J lost 1 base; unmatched junction nucleotides: 8. In germline, CDR1 is DFQATT, CDR2 SNEGSKA (reference sequence). This CDR3 contains 15 residues. CDR3 in DNA: TGCAGTGCTATCCTAAGGGGGCCGGGCACAGATACGCAGTATTTT. Protein: CSAILRGPGTDTQYF.

At least ten counts were recorded for this clonotype. The CDR3 sequence is CASSRQQGRNTGELFF. The DNA of the CDR3 is TGTGCCAGCTCACGACAGCAGGGGCGCAACACCGGGGAGCTGTTTTTT. This chain connects TRBV18 to TRBJ2-2; D possibly corresponds to TRBD1 (6 bases). Germline CDR1 is KGHSH and CDR2 is LQKENI. This CDR3 spans 16 amino acids. V lost 4 bases and J lost 2, with 14 bases in between.

This clonotype was detected ten times or more. The chain carries TRBV12-3 or TRBV12-4 and TRBJ1-1; D remains unclear. The V and J ends lost 6 bases and 0 bases respectively, with 8 bases between them. The CDR3 is 13 amino acids. As DNA, the CDR3 is TGTGCCAGCAGACCAGAACTGAACACTGAAGCTTTCTTT. Protein: CASRPELNTEAFF.

This clonotype was detected many times. This chain uses TRBV28 with TRBJ1-5; D is undetermined. Deletions cut 2 bases from V and 2 bases from J, with 16 bases between. This CDR3 has 17 amino acids. Germline-derived CDR1 and CDR2 are MDHEN and SYDVKM. The CDR3 nucleotides are TGTGCCAGCAGTTTAAAATTCGGGTGGGCCGGCAATCAGCCCCAGCATTTT. Translated: CASSLKFGWAGNQPQHF.

This chain joins TRBV4-1 and TRBJ1-2, with unresolved D. Trimming shortened V by 0 bases and J by 5 bases, and 7 bases separated the two germline ends. CDR1 MGHRA and CDR2 YSYEKL come from the germline V gene. The CDR3 is 13 amino acids. As DNA, the CDR3 is TGCGCCAGCAGCCAAGATGAAGTATATGGCTACACCTTC. Translating it yields CASSQDEVYGYTF.

This clonotype was detected many times. The chain has TRBV21-1 and TRBJ2-1. TRBV21-1 is designated a pseudogene. The CDR3 contains 17 residues. The CDR3: CASSKGERTTTHNEQFF. CDR3 sequence (DNA): TGTGCCAGCAGCAAAGGGGAACGGACCACGACTCACAATGAGCAGTTCTTC.

The J gene is TRBJ1-1, the V gene TRBV18; D is unclear. V was clipped by 6 bases and J by 0 bases, with 17 bases between them. CDR1 and CDR2 from the germline V gene are KGHSH and LQKENI. The CDR3 spans 16 residues. The CDR3 DNA is TGTGCCAGCTCGCCAAACAGCATCCGGGTGAACACTGAAGCTTTCTTT. Residues: CASSPNSIRVNTEAFF.